This T cell receptor beta chain was observed in a study of beta chain features in type 1 diabetes. Study-wide results and caveats: Moderate but significant shortening of TCRB CDR3s was recorded in all four CD4+ subsets from Type 1 diabetes patients. Cells expressing TCR highly could be over-represented by cDNA sequencing.

Without exception, sorted populations had purity beyond 95%. V was cut by 4 bases and J by 2 bases, with 14 bases left in between. The CDR3 runs to 15 residues. Germline-derived CDR1 and CDR2 are SGHRS and YFSETQ. Every isolated RNA sample was fully reverse transcribed, so sequencing captured expressed TCRB transcripts. TCRdb's copy holds only in-frame clones and misses some; the assay was immunoSEQ multiplex PCR. Of more than 300,000 clones in the sample, 9.6% were seen once. Turning to this clone: What it binds is not known.

The sequenced sample consisted of central memory CD4+ T cells from blood. The sequence was collected from a man aged 25 to 40 with type 1 diabetes. The chain joins TRBV5-1 to TRBJ2-3, with D tentatively TRBD2 (5 bases). This CDR3 is CASSLVGLDTDTQYF. CDR3 bases: TGCGCCAGCAGCCTGGTAGGACTTGACACAGATACGCAGTATTTT.